This T cell receptor (beta chain) was identified in a study of blood T cell repertoires in COVID-19. TCRdb's copy holds only in-frame clones and misses some; the assay was immunoSEQ multiplex PCR. The sample carries approximately 50,000 clones, around 82% recorded once. The V gene lost 3 bases and the J gene lost 1 base, with 9 bases spanning the gap. The CDR3 has 14 amino acids. The germline V gene encodes CDR1 KGHSH and CDR2 LQKENI. The clonotype originates from a human donor in a cohort sampled during active COVID-19. The sample consisted of peripheral blood. J is TRBJ1-1 and V is TRBV18; a weak D match, TRBD1 (6 bases). The CDR3 region is CASSPRDTNTEAFF. The CDR3 bases are TGTGCCAGCTCACCCCGGGACACGAACACTGAAGCTTTCTTT.